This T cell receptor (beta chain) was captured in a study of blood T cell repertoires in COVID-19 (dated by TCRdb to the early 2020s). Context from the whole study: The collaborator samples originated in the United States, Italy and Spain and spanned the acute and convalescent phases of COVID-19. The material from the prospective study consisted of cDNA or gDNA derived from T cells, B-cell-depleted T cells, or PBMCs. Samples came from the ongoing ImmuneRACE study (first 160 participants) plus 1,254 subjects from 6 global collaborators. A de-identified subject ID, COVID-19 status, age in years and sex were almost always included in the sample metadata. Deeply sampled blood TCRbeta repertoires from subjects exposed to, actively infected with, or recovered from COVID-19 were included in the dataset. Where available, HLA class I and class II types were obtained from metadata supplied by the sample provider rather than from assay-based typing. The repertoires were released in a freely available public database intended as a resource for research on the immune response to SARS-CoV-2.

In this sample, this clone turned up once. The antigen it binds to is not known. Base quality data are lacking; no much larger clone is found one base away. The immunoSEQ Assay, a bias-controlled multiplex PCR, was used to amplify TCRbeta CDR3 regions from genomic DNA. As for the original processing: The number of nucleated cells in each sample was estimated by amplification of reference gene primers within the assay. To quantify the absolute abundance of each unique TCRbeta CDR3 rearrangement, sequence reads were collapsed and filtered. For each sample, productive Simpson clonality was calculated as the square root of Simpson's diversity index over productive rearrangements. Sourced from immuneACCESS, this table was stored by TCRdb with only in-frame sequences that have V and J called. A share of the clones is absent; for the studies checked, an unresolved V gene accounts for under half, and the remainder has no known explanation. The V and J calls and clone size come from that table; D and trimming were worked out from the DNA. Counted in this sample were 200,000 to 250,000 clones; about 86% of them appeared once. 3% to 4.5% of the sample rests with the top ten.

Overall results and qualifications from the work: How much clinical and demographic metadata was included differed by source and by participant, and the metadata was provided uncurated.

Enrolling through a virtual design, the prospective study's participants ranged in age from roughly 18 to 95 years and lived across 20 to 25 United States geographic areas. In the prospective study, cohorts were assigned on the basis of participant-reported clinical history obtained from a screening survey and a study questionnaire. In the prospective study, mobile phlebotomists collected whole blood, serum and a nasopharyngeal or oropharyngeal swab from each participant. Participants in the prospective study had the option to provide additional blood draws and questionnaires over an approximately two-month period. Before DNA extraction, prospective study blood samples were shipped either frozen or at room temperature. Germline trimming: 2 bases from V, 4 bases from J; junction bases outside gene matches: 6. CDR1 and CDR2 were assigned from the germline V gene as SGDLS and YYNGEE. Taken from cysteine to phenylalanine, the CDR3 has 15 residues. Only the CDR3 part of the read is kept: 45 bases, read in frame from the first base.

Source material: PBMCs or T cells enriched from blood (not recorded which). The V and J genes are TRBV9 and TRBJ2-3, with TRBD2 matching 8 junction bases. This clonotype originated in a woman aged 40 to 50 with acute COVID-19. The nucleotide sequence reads TGTGCCAGCAGCGTTCGAAGCGGGAGTCCAGATACGCAGTATTTT. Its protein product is CASSVRSGSPDTQYF.